The clone carrying this T cell receptor beta chain was recorded a few times. Its specificity is unknown. This entry comes from a study of glioma-infiltrating T cells. Looking at the study overall: Dexamethasone exposure before glioma surgery was limited to six or fewer days.

The V gene's germline CDR1 is MNHEY and CDR2 SMNVEV (reference sequence). Trimming took 5 bases from V and 1 from J; bases not matched to a gene: 9. The CDR3 consists of 18 residues. Study outcomes and limitations: Shared blood CDR3 signature motifs marked patients with low tissue-blood divergence. Non-neoplastic patients had below-expected tissue-blood divergence, while all gliomas exceeded expectation.

Amplification of TCR alpha and beta CDR3 regions from RNA used iRepertoire nested multiplex PCR. TCRdb fed the multiplex PCR reads into MiXCR, producing one record per CDR3 protein. Seen here are about 410,000 distinct CDR3 sequences, less than 50% observed once, and the top ten hold more than 10%. Source material: glioma tissue, nonneoplastic brain tissue, or PBMCs (not recorded which). The chain recombines TRBV27 with TRBJ2-1; 12 bases map to TRBD2. This TCR derives from a human donor with low-grade glioma or glioblastoma, undergoing nonglioma brain surgery, or in good health (not recorded which). This CDR3 reads CASSALAGGDVSYNEQFF. CDR3 nucleotide sequence: TGTGCCAGCAGTGCCCTAGCGGGAGGGGATGTTTCCTACAATGAGCAGTTCTTC.